This TCR beta chain came from a study of T cells after yellow fever vaccination. Looking at the study overall: With SMART-Seq v4 Ultra Low Input, the fractions containing low cell numbers were prepared. Notes on the study in general: A secondary response was less intense yet reached its peak sooner, at day 5 versus 15. A limited proportion of clonotypes was detected within both the CD4 and CD8 compartments.

A process of 5'RACE template switching, which added a universal primer site and UMIs, was used to make TCR cDNA. TCRdb re-called the 5' RACE reads through MiXCR, storing one row per CDR3 protein. The sample records about 300,000 distinct CDR3 sequences, approximately 8% being singletons. This clonotype has ten or more counts. Antigen unknown. The CDR3 is made up of 19 amino acids. The V gene is TRBV21-1, the J gene TRBJ1-1; TRBD1 reflects the table's D call only, with no check against the DNA. TRBV21-1 is deemed a pseudogene. The clonotype comes from a man between 18 and 35 years old who received the YFV17D yellow fever vaccine. Specimen: CD4+ T cells sorted from PBMCs, collected 5 days after the yellow fever booster vaccination. CDR3 sequence reads: CASSKGSLGRQGADTEAFF. The CDR3 region has the DNA TGTGCCAGCAGCAAAGGGTCCTTGGGCCGACAGGGGGCGGACACTGAAGCTTTCTTT.